A single T cell receptor beta chain is shown here with its context. The sample is drawn from a study of control samples from healthy donors and cancer patients. TCRdb's copy holds only in-frame clones and misses some; the assay was immunoSEQ multiplex PCR. Among around 30,000 clones listed, approximately 95% were seen once. This CDR3 is built from 13 residues. Germline assignment: CDR1 SGHAT and CDR2 FQNNGV. J gave up 3 bases and V 6 bases, and 4 bases lay outside the gene matches. Sample: blood. This sequence joins TRBV11-2 and TRBJ1-1, with 7 bases identical to TRBD1. The source is a man between 60 and 70 years old in good health. In nucleotides, the CDR3 is TGTGCCAGCAGTCGTGGGACAGACACTGAAGCTTTCTTT. As protein: CASSRGTDTEAFF.